Only one count was recorded for the clone carrying this T cell receptor (beta chain). The antigen is not known. Sequencing used cDNA as its template, made by extracting RNA and reverse transcribing it. Clones were read by immunoSEQ multiplex PCR, and TCRdb kept only the in-frame ones, dropping some. The sample includes 140,000 to 150,000 clones, around two thirds of them seen just once. This entry comes from a study of CD8+ T cells in alopecia areata. Notes on the study in general: Scalp data also include sequences from resident alphabeta T cells of normal skin.

This CDR3 contains 17 residues. Germline V CDR1 and CDR2: LGHNA, YNFKEQ. V lost 0 bases, J lost 3 bases, and 14 bases lay in between. The chain recombines TRBV4-2 with TRBJ2-2; a possible D gene is TRBD1 (6 bases). The clonotype was recovered from a human donor in good health. The sequencing input was CD8+ T cells sorted from blood. The CDR3 here is CASSQEVRGVDTGELFF. In DNA form, the CDR3 reads TGTGCCAGCAGCCAAGAGGTCAGGGGAGTTGACACCGGGGAGCTGTTTTTT.